This T cell receptor beta chain was captured in a study of T cell responses to AZD1222 COVID-19 vaccine. Study-wide points: The donors showed a predominance of white British ancestry and of females, with possible underestimation of clonal diversity.

Concerning this clone itself: The antigen remains unidentified.

The germline V gene encodes CDR1 SGHRS and CDR2 YFSETQ. With 2 bases clipped from V and 3 bases from J, the junction kept 14 bases outside the gene matches. The CDR3 spans 17 residues. The protocol was immunoSEQ multiplex PCR, while the TCRdb copy is restricted to in-frame clones and leaves out a portion. This repertoire shows under 95,000 clones, just over 85% found once; its top ten account for about 7.7%. The chain joins TRBV5-1 to TRBJ2-7, with TRBD2 matching 7 bases. The input for sequencing was peripheral blood, taken on day 0 of AZD1222 vaccination. The sequence was obtained from an adult in good health. CDR3 sequence (DNA): TGCGCCAGCAGCTTCATCAGCGGGACTCAGATATACTACGAGCAGTACTTC. Protein product: CASSFISGTQIYYEQYF.